This T cell receptor beta chain was recovered during a study of T cells in Graves' hyperthyroidism and ophthalmopathy. Amplification of TCR beta CDR3 regions used RNA as the template. The primer set for the first-round RT-PCR of the TCR CDR3 was HTBI. Using its own MiXCR run on the multiplex PCR reads, TCRdb lists one record per CDR3 protein. The sample lists hundreds of thousands of distinct CDR3 sequences; 30% to 40% were seen once. Trimming removed 6 bases from V and 8 bases from J, with 16 bases in between. This CDR3 is 13 amino acids long. For the diagnoses, clinical symptoms, serum thyroxine and TRAb, thyroid ultrasound and orbital computed tomography were used.

The clonotype was recovered from a woman aged 40 to 50 with Graves' hyperthyroidism. Sequences were obtained from blood. The J gene is TRBJ1-1, the V gene TRBV12-3 or TRBV12-4, with D possibly TRBD1 on 5 matching bases. The CDR3 spells CASSGPGTVEAFF. CDR3 nucleotide sequence: TGTGCCAGCAGCGGTCCCGGGACGGTAGAAGCTTTCTTT.